This is a list of T cell receptor beta chains from one sample in a study of blood T cell repertoires in COVID-19. Assay used: immunoSEQ multiplex PCR; TCRdb lists only in-frame clones, some missing. Of around 320,000 clones in the sample, 75% to 90% were seen once. Sequenced input: peripheral blood. The receptors stem from a man between 18 and 29 years old with active or convalescent COVID-19. The CDR3 runs from the conserved cysteine through the conserved F or W. D genes are given only for firm matches. Some rows have no size entry. The others give once, few or many, or a class for an expanded clone.

d_gene	abundance	v_gene	j_gene	CDR3aa	CDR3nt
-	-	TRBV12-5	TRBJ2-4	CASGSGNIQYF	TGTGCTAGTGGTTCAGGAAACATTCAGTACTTC
-	-	TRBV3-1/TRBV3-2	TRBJ2-5	CASSRTYQETQYF	TGTGCCAGCAGCCGGACATACCAAGAGACCCAGTACTTC
TRBD2	-	TRBV13	TRBJ2-7	CASSPGTRLYEQYF	TGTGCCAGCAGCCCCGGGACTAGGTTATACGAGCAGTACTTC
-	-	TRBV19	TRBJ2-1	CASSGSGSYNEQFF	TGTGCCAGTAGTGGGAGCGGTTCCTACAATGAGCAGTTCTTC
-	-	TRBV19	TRBJ1-6	CASSPGHHKGRYNSPLHF	TGTGCCAGTAGTCCGGGACATCATAAAGGTCGTTATAATTCACCCCTCCACTTT
-	-	TRBV7-9	TRBJ1-2	CASSLVAGDYGYTF	TGTGCCAGCAGCTTAGTAGCAGGGGACTATGGCTACACCTTC
TRBD1	-	TRBV5-1	TRBJ1-1	CASSLGDRNTEAFF	TGCGCCAGCAGCTTGGGGGACAGAAACACTGAAGCTTTCTTT
-	-	TRBV2	TRBJ2-7	CASLEDTHYEQYF	TGTGCCAGCCTCGAGGACACCCACTACGAGCAGTACTTC
-	few	TRBV7-2	TRBJ2-5	CASSLEIQGTQYF	TGTGCCAGCAGCCTAGAGATACAGGGGACCCAGTACTTC
TRBD1	-	TRBV5-1	TRBJ2-5	CASSERQGKGTQYF	TGCGCCAGCAGCGAACGACAGGGGAAAGGGACCCAGTACTTC
TRBD1	-	TRBV2	TRBJ1-4	CASKGAANEKLFF	TGTGCCAGCAAGGGGGCGGCTAATGAAAAACTGTTTTTT
-	-	TRBV3-1/TRBV3-2	TRBJ1-4	CASSQYANEKLFF	TGTGCCAGCAGCCAGTATGCTAATGAAAAACTGTTTTTT
TRBD1	-	TRBV11-2	TRBJ2-7	CASSLARQGSEQYF	TGTGCCAGCAGCTTAGCCCGACAGGGGAGCGAGCAGTACTTC
-	once	TRBV27	TRBJ2-1	CASSTDAGASNEQFF	TGTGCCAGCAGTACGGACGCGGGGGCCTCAAATGAGCAGTTCTTC
TRBD1	-	TRBV3-1/TRBV3-2	TRBJ1-2	CASSQGGTGFGYTF	TGTGCCAGCAGCCAAGGAGGGACAGGGTTTGGCTACACCTTC
TRBD1	-	TRBV11-2	TRBJ2-7	CASSLSPPHRGSDEQYF	TGTGCCAGCAGCTTATCCCCCCCACACAGGGGTTCAGACGAGCAGTACTTC
TRBD1	-	TRBV27	TRBJ2-7	CASRPGQGVYEQYF	TGTGCCAGCAGGCCGGGACAGGGAGTCTACGAGCAGTACTTC
-	-	TRBV12-3/TRBV12-4	TRBJ1-1	CASSELVRTEAFF	TGTGCCAGCAGTGAGCTAGTAAGGACTGAAGCTTTCTTT
TRBD1	-	TRBV6-5	TRBJ1-2	CASTYSQGLGYGYTF	TGTGCCAGCACCTACTCACAGGGGTTAGGCTATGGCTACACCTTC
TRBD1	-	TRBV19	TRBJ2-7	CASRDRASHEQYF	TGTGCCAGTAGGGACAGGGCGAGTCACGAGCAGTACTTC
-	-	TRBV3-1/TRBV3-2	TRBJ2-1	CASSQDVVVLDNEQFF	TGTGCCAGCAGCCAAGATGTAGTAGTTTTGGACAATGAGCAGTTCTTC
-	-	TRBV28	TRBJ1-6	CASSPDPTVTHF	TGTGCCAGCAGTCCCGACCCGACAGTAACCCACTTT
-	-	TRBV10-3	TRBJ2-7	CAISEGQVGYF	TGTGCCATCAGCGAGGGACAAGTAGGGTACTTC
-	-	TRBV27	TRBJ2-5	CASGPGEETQYF	TGTGCCAGCGGACCGGGGGAGGAGACCCAGTACTTC
TRBD1	-	TRBV28	TRBJ1-6	CASSLFNRGDSPLHF	TGTGCCAGCAGTTTATTCAACAGGGGCGATTCACCCCTCCACTTT
-	-	TRBV28	TRBJ2-3	CASWGGTDTQYF	TGTGCCAGCTGGGGGGGCACAGATACGCAGTATTTT
-	-	TRBV24-1	TRBJ2-1	CATSSRVMSSYNEQFF	TGTGCCACCAGCTCTAGAGTAATGTCCTCCTACAATGAGCAGTTCTTC
-	-	TRBV11-1	TRBJ2-7	CASSPQGSYEQYF	TGTGCCAGCAGCCCACAGGGATCCTACGAGCAGTACTTC
TRBD2	few	TRBV5-1	TRBJ2-3	CASSPRLAGEPDTQYF	TGCGCCAGCAGCCCCCGACTAGCGGGAGAACCAGATACGCAGTATTTT
-	-	TRBV7-9	TRBJ1-5	CASSAAQGKGQPQHF	TGTGCCAGCAGCGCCGCACAGGGTAAAGGACAGCCCCAGCATTTT
-	-	TRBV6-5	TRBJ1-5	CASSYSWEEGQPQHF	TGTGCCAGCAGTTACTCCTGGGAGGAAGGGCAGCCCCAGCATTTT
TRBD2	-	TRBV18	TRBJ2-3	CASSPNSGSADTQYF	TGTGCCAGCTCACCCAATAGCGGGAGCGCAGATACGCAGTATTTT
-	many	TRBV6-1	TRBJ2-3	CASSERWRGSTDTQYF	TGTGCCAGCAGTGAGAGGTGGAGGGGATCAACAGATACGCAGTATTTT
TRBD2	-	TRBV11-3	TRBJ2-1	CASSLTRGLNNEQFF	TGTGCCAGCAGCCTCACACGGGGACTAAACAATGAGCAGTTCTTC
TRBD2	medium-sized	TRBV6-2/TRBV6-3	TRBJ2-1	CASSPTSGEYNEQFF	TGTGCCAGCAGCCCTACTAGCGGGGAATACAATGAGCAGTTCTTC
-	-	TRBV7-2	TRBJ1-1	CASSSGKYTEAFF	TGTGCCAGCAGCTCGGGAAAGTACACTGAAGCTTTCTTT
-	-	TRBV9	TRBJ2-1	CASSVGDILSEQFF	TGTGCCAGCAGCGTAGGGGACATCCTCAGTGAGCAGTTCTTC
-	-	TRBV18	TRBJ1-5	CASSLERQPQHF	TGTGCCAGCTCACTTGAGAGGCAGCCCCAGCATTTT
-	once	TRBV6-6	TRBJ2-3	CASSYPDRADTQYF	TGTGCCAGCAGTTACCCCGACAGAGCAGATACGCAGTATTTT
TRBD2	-	TRBV4-1	TRBJ2-7	CASSQGLAGDEQYF	TGCGCCAGCAGCCAAGGGTTAGCGGGAGACGAGCAGTACTTC
TRBD1	-	TRBV6-2/TRBV6-3	TRBJ1-2	CASSTRTGGYTF	TGTGCCAGCAGCACCCGGACAGGGGGCTACACCTTC
-	-	TRBV4-1	TRBJ1-1	CASSQVFGQLRGNTEAFF	TGCGCCAGCAGCCAAGTTTTTGGACAGCTAAGGGGTAACACTGAAGCTTTCTTT
TRBD2	-	TRBV5-5	TRBJ2-5	CASSLPDFRDYLQETQYF	TGTGCCAGCAGCCTCCCCGATTTCCGGGACTATCTTCAAGAGACCCAGTACTTC
-	-	TRBV7-3	TRBJ2-3	CASSLTSFPQYF	TGTGCCAGCAGCCTAACTAGCTTTCCGCAGTATTTT
TRBD1	-	TRBV11-1	TRBJ1-1	CASSLDRGRPEAFF	TGTGCCAGCAGCTTGGACAGGGGGAGGCCTGAAGCTTTCTTT
-	-	TRBV9	TRBJ2-3	CASSVEGRWGDTQYF	TGTGCCAGCAGCGTAGAGGGTAGGTGGGGCGATACGCAGTATTTT
-	-	TRBV12-3/TRBV12-4	TRBJ1-2	CASSPQGFDGYTF	TGTGCCAGCAGTCCGCAGGGTTTTGATGGCTACACCTTC
-	-	TRBV7-8	TRBJ2-7	CASSSFSGATYEQYF	TGTGCCAGCAGCTCGTTTAGCGGAGCCACTTACGAGCAGTACTTC
TRBD1	-	TRBV4-3	TRBJ2-7	CASSQHRQGWEQYF	TGCGCCAGCAGCCAGCACCGACAGGGGTGGGAGCAGTACTTC
TRBD1	-	TRBV6-5	TRBJ1-5	CASSPSTGGYQPQHF	TGTGCCAGCAGTCCCTCTACAGGGGGCTATCAGCCCCAGCATTTT